The clone carrying this TCR beta chain has a handful of counts. The entry originates in a study of blood T cells in healthy people across ages. Germline assignment: CDR1 SQVTM and CDR2 ANQGSEA. V lost 2 bases and J lost 7; bases outside the gene matches: 7. This CDR3 has 14 residues. For the second PCR, which ran for about 7 to 11 cycles, a sample-barcoded 5' primer and a J-beta primer mix were used. In TCRdb, the 5' RACE reads were re-called with MiXCR into one record per CDR3 protein. Among about a million distinct CDR3 sequences listed, around two fifths were seen once. This clonotype was sampled from a man aged 18 to 30 in good health. Specimen: blood. The chain uses TRBV29-1 and TRBJ1-2, with TRBD1 matching 10 bases. DNA for the CDR3: TGCAGCGTTGAAACGGGACAGGGGATAGGTGGCTACACCTTC. Its translation: CSVETGQGIGGYTF.